This T cell receptor (beta chain) was retrieved from a study of vaccination and CD4 T cells after COVID-19. Overall study context: Overlapping spike peptides of SARS-CoV-2, HCoV-NL63, HCoV-OC43 and HCoV-229E stimulated the cells.

This clonotype was observed a handful of times. Its antigen remains unidentified. Treatment defined: roughly 10-day PBMC culture with coronavirus spike peptide pools or control peptides (ViraFEST assay). The Oncomine TCR Beta short-read assay was applied to DNA of cultured CD4+ T cells. TCRdb analysed the PCR reads with MiXCR anew, one entry per CDR3 protein. The sample lists some 9,000 distinct CDR3 sequences; more than 35% were seen once. The CDR3 has 14 amino acids. Trimming shortened V by 1 base and J by 1 base, and 7 bases separated the two germline ends. Germline lookup yields CDR1 SGHNT and CDR2 YENEEA.

Sequenced sample: CD4+ T cells from blood, cultured in vitro. This TCR came from a human donor who had recovered from COVID-19. This chain connects TRBV11-3 to TRBJ1-1; D is perhaps TRBD1 (5 bases). CDR3 amino acids: CASSLVRGNTEAFF. DNA for the CDR3: TGTGCCAGCAGCTTAGTGAGGGGGAACACTGAAGCTTTCTTT.